This T cell receptor beta chain originates from a study of blood T cell repertoires in COVID-19. Study at large: Spain, Italy and the United States supplied samples that represented acute and convalescent COVID-19. Nucleic acid was either cDNA or gDNA, and it came from T cells, B-cell-depleted T cells, or PBMCs.

V was trimmed by 2 bases and J by 6 bases, leaving 15 bases between them. Germline values: CDR1 SGHNT, CDR2 YYREEE (reference sequence). The CDR3 contains 15 residues. The authors' processing: Amplification of reference gene primers provided the estimated nucleated cell counts. This table comes from immunoSEQ multiplex PCR, and its TCRdb copy is limited to in-frame clones, with some not included. V and J calls plus clone size are reproduced from that table; the DNA served to infer D and trimming. This table has 85,000 to 95,000 clones, more than 70% appearing once. Sequences were obtained from peripheral blood. The rearrangement uses TRBV5-4 and TRBJ2-1, with D perhaps TRBD2 (6 bases). This receptor was identified in a human donor with acute or convalescent COVID-19. The donor label of this sample is uncertain. The CDR3 here is CASSFQGLQRNEQFF. The CDR3 DNA follows: TGTGCCAGCAGCTTCCAGGGACTGCAGCGCAATGAGCAGTTCTTC.